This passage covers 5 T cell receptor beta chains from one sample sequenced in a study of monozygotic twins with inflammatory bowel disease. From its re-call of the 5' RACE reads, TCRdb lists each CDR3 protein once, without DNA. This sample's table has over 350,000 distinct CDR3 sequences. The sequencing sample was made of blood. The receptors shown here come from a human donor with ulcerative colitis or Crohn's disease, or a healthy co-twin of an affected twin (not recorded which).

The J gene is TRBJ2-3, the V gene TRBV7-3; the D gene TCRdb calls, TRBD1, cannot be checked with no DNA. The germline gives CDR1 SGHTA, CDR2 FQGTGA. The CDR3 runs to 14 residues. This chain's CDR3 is CASSRTGATDTQYF.

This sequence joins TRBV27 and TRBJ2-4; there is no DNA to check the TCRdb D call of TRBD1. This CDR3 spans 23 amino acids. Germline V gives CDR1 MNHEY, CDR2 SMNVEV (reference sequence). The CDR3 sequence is CASSLRPSYGGATGERAKNIQYF.

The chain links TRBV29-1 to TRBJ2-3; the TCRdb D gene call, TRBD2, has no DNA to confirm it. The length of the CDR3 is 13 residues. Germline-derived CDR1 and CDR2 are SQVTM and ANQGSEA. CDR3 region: CSVGGGGTDTQYF.

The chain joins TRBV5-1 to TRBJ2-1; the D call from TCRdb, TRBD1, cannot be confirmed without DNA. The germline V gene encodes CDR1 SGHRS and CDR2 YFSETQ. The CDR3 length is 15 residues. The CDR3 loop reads CASSLGDRDANEQFF.

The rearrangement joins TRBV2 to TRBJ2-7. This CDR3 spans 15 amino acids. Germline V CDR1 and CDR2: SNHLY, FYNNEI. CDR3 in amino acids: CASSEAMTSSYEQYF.